A few counts support the clone carrying this TCR beta chain. Its target is unknown. Previously described methods with listed TCR primers produced the bulk TCR libraries. TCRdb called the PCR reads again in MiXCR, with one record for every CDR3 protein. The sample has about 320,000 distinct CDR3 sequences; roughly a quarter are singletons. The data were obtained in a study of molecular identifiers for immune sequencing clone quantification. Study results and caveats: Even with about a million naive cells present, spiked Jurkat TCR RNA from one cell was reportedly detectable.

Trimming cost V 2 bases and J 6 bases, with 9 bases left between them. This CDR3 is built from 13 residues. Germline V gene sequence: CDR1 MNHEY, CDR2 SVGEGT. Sorted inputs of about 19,000 to 1,100,000 cells, with 10%, 30% or 50% RNA, yielded naive CD8 libraries. Naive CD8 T cells were sorted as CD8+CD4-CCR7+CD45RA+. Sequencing was performed on naive CD8+ T cells from blood, with Jurkat cell RNA spiked in. The subset was: FACS-sorted CD8+CD4-CCR7+CD45RA+ naive T cells. The sequence was obtained from a human donor in good health. Some libraries in this study had Jurkat cell RNA spiked in. The chain employs TRBV6-2 or TRBV6-3 and TRBJ2-3; D possibly corresponds to TRBD2 (6 bases). The CDR3 loop reads CASSYRERDTQYF. CDR3 sequence (DNA): TGTGCCAGCAGTTACCGGGAGCGTGATACGCAGTATTTT.